This passage covers 10 T cell receptor beta chains from one sample sequenced in a study of cytomegalovirus exposure and HLA in healthy donors (TCRdb year 2017). The library relied on the immunoSEQ multiplex PCR assay. For the multiplex PCR, a mixture combining 60 forward primers for TCR Vbeta segments and 13 reverse primers for TCR Jbeta segments was used. TCRdb retrieved this table from immuneACCESS and kept in-frame rearrangements only. Not all clones are present; in checked studies, unresolved V genes account for under half, and no reason is known for the remainder. The sample records some 150,000 clones, over 60% of which are singletons. The ten largest clonotypes hold 1.6% of the sample. The sequencing sample was made of PBMCs. Receptors were obtained from a female donor in good health and CMV-seronegative.

The rearrangement joins TRBV9 to TRBJ2-7, with 10 bases aligning to TRBD2. The CDR3 sequence is 15 residues long. Trimming cost V 3 bases and J 3 bases; bases outside gene matches: 6. The germline V gene encodes CDR1 SGDLS and CDR2 YYNGEE. The CDR3 spells CASSALAGPYYEQYF. CDR3 nucleotides: TGTGCCAGCAGCGCACTAGCGGGACCCTACTACGAGCAGTACTTC.

The chain links TRBV5-1 to TRBJ2-7, with 7 positions matching TRBD1. CDR1 is SGHRS, CDR2 YFSETQ, per germline. The CDR3 contains 14 residues. V dropped 3 bases and J dropped 5; count of bases not matched to a gene: 8. The CDR3 bases are TGCGCCAGCAGCTCCATGACAGGGTCTGACGAGCAGTACTTC. As protein: CASSSMTGSDEQYF.

The gene calls are TRBV5-1 and TRBJ2-7; 9 bases match TRBD2. The germline V gene encodes CDR1 SGHRS and CDR2 YFSETQ. The CDR3 extends over 13 amino acids. The V and J ends lost 4 bases and 5 bases, in that order; junction bases with no gene match: 4. CDR3 DNA: TGCGCCAGCAGCCTATGGACTAGCGACGAGCAGTACTTC. It yields the protein CASSLWTSDEQYF. The full variable domain, rest sourced from reference TRBV5-1 and TRBJ2-7, is KAGVTQTPRYLIKTRGQQVTLSCSPISGHRSVSWYQQTPGQGLQFLFEYFSETQRNKGNFPGRFSGRQFSNSRSEMNVSTLELGDSALYLCASSLWTSDEQYFGPGTRLTVT.

This chain uses TRBV4-1 with TRBJ2-7, with 8 positions matching TRBD1. This CDR3 has 14 residues. CDR1 is MGHRA, CDR2 YSYEKL, per germline. V shed 5 bases and J 3 bases; nucleotides not matched to a gene: 6. Written as DNA, the CDR3 is TGCGCCAGCAGCGACCGGGACAGGAGCTACGAGCAGTACTTC. This encodes CASSDRDRSYEQYF.

This rearrangement joins TRBV21-1 to TRBJ2-7; TRBD2 was called by the table and not checked on the DNA. TRBV21-1 counts as a pseudogene. There are 17 residues in the CDR3. CDR3 nucleotides: TGTGCCAGCAGCAAGGGTAGCGGGGGGCCCATCTCCTACGAGCAGTACTTC. Its translation is CASSKGSGGPISYEQYF.

The chain has TRBV29-1 and TRBJ2-3; D remains unclear. The CDR3 runs 12 residues. V lost 3 bases and J 2 bases, leaving 6 bases between the germline ends. CDR1 SQVTM and CDR2 ANQGSEA come from the germline V gene. Written as DNA, the CDR3 is TGCAGCGTTGACGCGAACACAGATACGCAGTATTTT. Translated: CSVDANTDTQYF.

This clone showed up just a few times. The chain links TRBV5-1 to TRBJ1-1; D perhaps matches TRBD1 (5 bases). Between the trimmed V and J ends, which lost 2 bases and 0 bases, there was a span of 8 bases. The CDR3 covers 14 residues. CDR1 SGHRS and CDR2 YFSETQ come from the germline V gene. CDR3 coding DNA: TGCGCCAGCAGCTTACAGGCCTTGAACACTGAAGCTTTCTTT. Amino acid sequence: CASSLQALNTEAFF.

This clone was seen just once. The V and J genes are TRBV4-1 and TRBJ1-2; D is perhaps TRBD1 (5 bases). V was clipped by 3 bases and J by 2 bases, with 16 bases between them. The CDR3 has 16 amino acids. Per the germline V gene, CDR1 is MGHRA and CDR2 is YSYEKL. CDR3 protein: CASSHAPDRANYGYTF. CDR3 in DNA: TGCGCCAGCAGCCACGCCCCTGACAGAGCCAACTATGGCTACACCTTC.

The chain links TRBV9 to TRBJ2-3, with D perhaps matching TRBD2 (6 bases). The CDR3 runs to 16 residues. From germline, CDR1 is SGDLS and CDR2 YYNGEE. Trimming pared 4 bases from V and 1 base from J, leaving 16 bases between. The CDR3 DNA reads as TGTGCCAGCAGCCAAAACTTAGCGGAGGGCACAGATACGCAGTATTTT. It encodes CASSQNLAEGTDTQYF. The variable domain in full, with the rest retrieved from reference TRBV9 and TRBJ2-3, is DSGVTQTPKHLITATGQRVTLRCSPRSGDLSVYWYQQSLDQGLQFLIQYYNGEERAKGNILERFSAQQFPDLHSELNLSSLELGDSALYFCASSQNLAEGTDTQYFGPGTRLTVL.

The chain joins TRBV19 to TRBJ2-7; a possible D gene is TRBD2 (5 bases). Germline V gives CDR1 LNHDA, CDR2 SQIVND (reference sequence). V lost 5 bases and J lost 9, with 20 bases in between. This CDR3 is 14 amino acids long. CDR3 sequence (DNA): TGTGCCAGTAGTGACCCCCCGGGCCTCGAGGGGCAGTACTTC. It translates to CASSDPPGLEGQYF.